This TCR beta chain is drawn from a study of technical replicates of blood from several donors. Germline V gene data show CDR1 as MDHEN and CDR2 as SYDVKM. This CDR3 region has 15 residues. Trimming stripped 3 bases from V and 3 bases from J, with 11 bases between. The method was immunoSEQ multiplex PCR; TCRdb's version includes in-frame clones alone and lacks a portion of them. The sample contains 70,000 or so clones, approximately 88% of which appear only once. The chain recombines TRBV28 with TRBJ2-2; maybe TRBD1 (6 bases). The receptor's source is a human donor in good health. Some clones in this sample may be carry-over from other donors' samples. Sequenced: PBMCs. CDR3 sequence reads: CASSFWDTYTGELFF. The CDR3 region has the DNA TGTGCCAGCAGTTTTTGGGACACCTACACCGGGGAGCTGTTTTTT.